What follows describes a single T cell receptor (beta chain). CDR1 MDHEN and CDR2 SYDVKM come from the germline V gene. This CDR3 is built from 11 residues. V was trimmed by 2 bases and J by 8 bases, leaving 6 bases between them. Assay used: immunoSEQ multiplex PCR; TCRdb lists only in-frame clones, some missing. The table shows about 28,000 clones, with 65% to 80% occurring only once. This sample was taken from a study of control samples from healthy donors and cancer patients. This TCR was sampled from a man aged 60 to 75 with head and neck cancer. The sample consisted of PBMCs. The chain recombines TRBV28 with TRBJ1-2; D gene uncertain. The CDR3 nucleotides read TGTGCCAGCAGTTTAGGAGGCGGCTACACCTTC. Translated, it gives CASSLGGGYTF.